Below are 5 T cell receptor beta chains sequenced from a single sample in a study of metastatic and nonmetastatic thyroid tumors. MiXCR reprocessed the PCR reads for TCRdb. The top ten clones hold approximately 30% of a sample with around 20,000 clones, approximately 34% of them seen once. Treatment of any kind had been given to no patient before thyroid surgery. Input material: tumor tissue. Source of these receptors: a female donor with papillary thyroid cancer or a benign thyroid nodule (not recorded which). Some clones in this sample may be carry-over from other donors' samples.

About this clone itself: Sequence at one end of the junction differs from germline and may be a read error. The chain couples TRBV6-4 to TRBJ1-2; the match to TRBD1 covers 12 bases. From germline, CDR1 is MRHNA and CDR2 SNTAGT. The CDR3 extends over 18 amino acids. CDR3 in DNA: TGTGCCAGCAGTTACTCGAAGGGACAGGGGGCTATTAACTATGGCTACACCTTC. As protein: CASSYSKGQGAINYGYTF.

The V and J genes are TRBV28 and TRBJ1-2; 11 bases map to TRBD1. The germline gives CDR1 MDHEN, CDR2 SYDVKM. The trim removed 3 bases at V and 8 bases at J, leaving 5 bases unmatched. The CDR3 loop spans 14 amino acids. The CDR3 sequence is CASSLDRGLGGYTF. In nucleotides, the CDR3 is TGTGCCAGCAGTTTGGACAGGGGGCTGGGGGGCTACACCTTC.

This chain uses TRBV5-1 with TRBJ2-1; 11 bases fit TRBD2. CDR1 SGHRS and CDR2 YFSETQ come from the germline V gene. The CDR3 sequence is 15 residues long. The ends lost 0 bases at V and 6 bases at J; junction bases unmatched: 2. In DNA, the CDR3 is TGCGCCAGCAGCTTGGTAGCGGGAGGGGGCAATGAGCAGTTCTTC. Its protein is CASSLVAGGGNEQFF.

In its sample, this clone was seen many times. CDR3 sequence (DNA): TGTGCCAGTATCCGGGGGCCCCGGGAGCTGTTTTTT. It yields the protein CASIRGPRELFF. The V call is TRBV19, the J call TRBJ2-2; D assignment may be TRBD1 or TRBD2 (6 bases each). The CDR3 is 12 residues long. V was trimmed by 7 bases and J by 9 bases, leaving 12 bases between them. The germline gives CDR1 LNHDA, CDR2 SQIVND (reference sequence).

This clone has a handful of counts. The rearrangement links TRBV6-1 to TRBJ2-7; maybe TRBD1 (6 bases). The germline V and J ends were trimmed by 7 bases and 4 bases, with 8 bases remaining between them. The germline V gene has CDR1 MNHNS and CDR2 SASEGT. The CDR3 covers 11 residues. In DNA, the CDR3 is TGTGCCAGCAACACAGGGTACGAGCAGTACTTC. Amino acid sequence: CASNTGYEQYF.